This T cell receptor (beta chain) was captured by sequencing in a study of cytomegalovirus exposure and HLA in healthy donors. CDR3 size: 15 residues. CDR1 MGHDK and CDR2 SYGVNS come from the germline V gene. The germline V and J ends were trimmed by 5 bases and 4 bases, with 17 bases remaining between them. Produced via immunoSEQ multiplex PCR; TCRdb's table is partial and in-frame only. This sample has roughly 300,000 clones; roughly 88% occur once, and the top ten carry about 0.99%. The V gene is TRBV25-1, the J gene TRBJ2-5; possible D gene TRBD1, 5 bases. The sequenced sample was PBMCs. The source of this sequence is a woman between 18 and 30 years old in good health and CMV-seronegative. The CDR3 bases are TGTGCCAGCAGTTGGGAACAAGGGGTGGTAGAGACCCAGTACTTC. The encoded protein is CASSWEQGVVETQYF.